A selection of T cell receptor beta chains follows, all from one sample in a study of long-term antiretroviral therapy in people with HIV. Method: immunoSEQ multiplex PCR; TCRdb's copy keeps in-frame clones and lacks some. The data show 30,000 to 40,000 clones, roughly four fifths seen once. Here the sequenced sample was unsorted PBMCs, taken 1 year after starting antiretroviral therapy. The receptor set was obtained from a man aged 18 to 29 with HIV. Both conserved end residues are part of each CDR3. Fields, in order: clone size, D gene, V gene, J gene, CDR3 protein, CDR3 DNA. A D gene is named only where the DNA matches it firmly. Not every row has a clone size; where given, it reads once, few, many or a size class.

abundance: .; d_gene: .; v_gene: TRBV2; j_gene: TRBJ1-2; CDR3aa: CASSDLLDLAGGYTF; CDR3nt: TGTGCCAGCAGTGACCTATTGGACCTGGCGGGTGGCTACACCTTC
abundance: .; d_gene: .; v_gene: TRBV7-3; j_gene: TRBJ1-1; CDR3aa: CASALGGGTEAFF; CDR3nt: TGTGCCAGCGCCCTGGGGGGGGGAACTGAAGCTTTCTTT
abundance: .; d_gene: .; v_gene: TRBV29-1; j_gene: TRBJ1-4; CDR3aa: CSVVGGVGEKLFF; CDR3nt: TGCAGCGTTGTAGGGGGGGTCGGGGAAAAACTGTTTTTT
abundance: .; d_gene: .; v_gene: TRBV7-2; j_gene: TRBJ1-4; CDR3aa: CASSPTLESEKLFF; CDR3nt: TGTGCCAGCAGCCCGACCCTAGAATCGGAAAAACTGTTTTTT
abundance: .; d_gene: TRBD1; v_gene: TRBV14; j_gene: TRBJ1-2; CDR3aa: CASSQRGRLYGYTF; CDR3nt: TGTGCCAGCAGCCAAAGGGGGCGACTCTATGGCTACACCTTC
abundance: .; d_gene: TRBD1; v_gene: TRBV7-9; j_gene: TRBJ1-1; CDR3aa: CASSLEQGVGEAFF; CDR3nt: TGTGCCAGCAGCTTAGAACAGGGGGTAGGTGAAGCTTTCTTT
abundance: .; d_gene: .; v_gene: TRBV9; j_gene: TRBJ1-3; CDR3aa: CASSPFSGNTIYF; CDR3nt: TGTGCCAGCAGTCCATTCTCTGGAAACACCATATATTTT
abundance: .; d_gene: .; v_gene: TRBV5-6; j_gene: TRBJ1-1; CDR3aa: CASSLRGRLNTEAFF; CDR3nt: TGTGCCAGCAGCTTGAGGGGCAGGTTGAACACTGAAGCTTTCTTT
abundance: few; d_gene: .; v_gene: TRBV28; j_gene: TRBJ2-7; CDR3aa: CASHLPPYEQYF; CDR3nt: TGTGCCAGCCATCTCCCTCCCTACGAGCAGTACTTC
abundance: .; d_gene: .; v_gene: TRBV27; j_gene: TRBJ2-7; CDR3aa: CASYGSGEQYF; CDR3nt: TGTGCCAGCTACGGATCAGGGGAGCAGTACTTC
abundance: .; d_gene: TRBD2; v_gene: TRBV7-2; j_gene: TRBJ2-3; CDR3aa: CASSSSSGSGTQYF; CDR3nt: TGTGCCAGCAGCTCTTCTAGCGGGAGTGGTACGCAGTATTTT
abundance: few; d_gene: .; v_gene: TRBV7-8; j_gene: TRBJ1-5; CDR3aa: CASSPPGAANQPQHF; CDR3nt: TGTGCCAGCAGCCCCCCCGGGGCGGCCAATCAGCCCCAGCATTTT
abundance: .; d_gene: .; v_gene: TRBV6-4; j_gene: TRBJ1-1; CDR3aa: CASSVKLNPNTEAFF; CDR3nt: TGTGCCAGCAGTGTAAAACTAAACCCGAACACTGAAGCTTTCTTT
abundance: .; d_gene: .; v_gene: TRBV11-2; j_gene: TRBJ2-2; CDR3aa: CASSRPREGNTGELFF; CDR3nt: TGTGCCAGCAGTCGACCCCGAGAAGGGAACACCGGGGAGCTGTTTTTT
abundance: .; d_gene: .; v_gene: TRBV11-1; j_gene: TRBJ2-7; CDR3aa: CASSRDVGVEQYF; CDR3nt: TGTGCCAGCAGCAGGGACGTCGGGGTAGAGCAGTACTTC
abundance: .; d_gene: .; v_gene: TRBV2; j_gene: TRBJ2-7; CDR3aa: CASMAGTDEQYF; CDR3nt: TGTGCCAGCATGGCGGGGACCGACGAGCAGTACTTC
abundance: .; d_gene: TRBD2; v_gene: TRBV28; j_gene: TRBJ2-7; CDR3aa: CASILWTSGSSYEQYF; CDR3nt: TGTGCCAGCATCCTGTGGACTAGCGGGAGCTCCTACGAGCAGTACTTC
abundance: .; d_gene: TRBD1; v_gene: TRBV9; j_gene: TRBJ2-7; CDR3aa: CASSPGQGNYEQYF; CDR3nt: TGTGCCAGCAGCCCGGGACAGGGAAACTACGAGCAGTACTTC
abundance: few; d_gene: .; v_gene: TRBV9; j_gene: TRBJ2-3; CDR3aa: CASSVEGTIRTDTQYF; CDR3nt: TGTGCCAGCAGCGTAGAAGGCACGATCCGCACAGATACGCAGTATTTT
abundance: .; d_gene: TRBD1; v_gene: TRBV4-1; j_gene: TRBJ1-1; CDR3aa: CASQVDRGWTEAFF; CDR3nt: TGCGCCAGCCAAGTGGACAGGGGGTGGACTGAAGCTTTCTTT
abundance: .; d_gene: .; v_gene: TRBV7-8; j_gene: TRBJ2-3; CDR3aa: CASSLEPGGQTQYF; CDR3nt: TGTGCCAGCAGCCTGGAGCCCGGGGGGCAGACGCAGTATTTT
abundance: .; d_gene: TRBD2; v_gene: TRBV7-9; j_gene: TRBJ2-2; CDR3aa: CASSLRGVGGSEDTGELFF; CDR3nt: TGTGCCAGCAGCTTAAGGGGAGTCGGGGGGTCGGAGGACACCGGGGAGCTGTTTTTT
abundance: .; d_gene: TRBD1; v_gene: TRBV15; j_gene: TRBJ2-7; CDR3aa: CATSRNRGPYEQYF; CDR3nt: TGTGCCACCAGCAGAAACAGGGGGCCCTACGAGCAGTACTTC
abundance: .; d_gene: .; v_gene: TRBV29-1; j_gene: TRBJ1-1; CDR3aa: CSAKWGIGAFF; CDR3nt: TGCAGCGCTAAGTGGGGGATAGGGGCTTTCTTT
abundance: .; d_gene: .; v_gene: TRBV7-9; j_gene: TRBJ2-7; CDR3aa: CASSPKGGYEQYF; CDR3nt: TGTGCCAGCAGCCCGAAAGGGGGCTACGAGCAGTACTTC
abundance: .; d_gene: TRBD2; v_gene: TRBV5-8; j_gene: TRBJ2-7; CDR3aa: CASTTLAEPYEQYF; CDR3nt: TGTGCCAGCACCACCCTAGCGGAACCCTACGAGCAGTACTTC
abundance: few; d_gene: .; v_gene: TRBV7-6; j_gene: TRBJ1-1; CDR3aa: CASSLLTNTEAFF; CDR3nt: TGTGCCAGCAGCTTATTAACGAACACTGAAGCTTTCTTT
abundance: few; d_gene: .; v_gene: TRBV19; j_gene: TRBJ1-1; CDR3aa: CASSISTVMNTEAFF; CDR3nt: TGTGCCAGTAGTATTTCTACAGTCATGAACACTGAAGCTTTCTTT
abundance: .; d_gene: .; v_gene: TRBV13; j_gene: TRBJ1-1; CDR3aa: CASSLARGTEAFF; CDR3nt: TGTGCCAGCAGCTTAGCCAGAGGAACTGAAGCTTTCTTT
abundance: once; d_gene: .; v_gene: TRBV7-3; j_gene: TRBJ1-1; CDR3aa: CASSLTVNTEAFF; CDR3nt: TGTGCCAGCAGCCTAACAGTGAACACTGAAGCTTTCTTT
abundance: .; d_gene: TRBD1; v_gene: TRBV18; j_gene: TRBJ1-2; CDR3aa: CASSPIGQGAGRTSFGYTF; CDR3nt: TGTGCCAGCTCACCAATTGGACAGGGGGCAGGGAGGACATCTTTTGGCTACACCTTC
abundance: .; d_gene: .; v_gene: TRBV19; j_gene: TRBJ2-1; CDR3aa: CASWAYNEQFF; CDR3nt: TGTGCCAGTTGGGCCTACAATGAGCAGTTCTTC
abundance: .; d_gene: .; v_gene: TRBV9; j_gene: TRBJ1-4; CDR3aa: CASSGGGGEKLFF; CDR3nt: TGTGCCAGCAGCGGTGGGGGTGGAGAAAAACTGTTTTTT
abundance: .; d_gene: .; v_gene: TRBV7-2; j_gene: TRBJ1-2; CDR3aa: CASSSTPTGPWGYTF; CDR3nt: TGTGCCAGCAGCTCAACACCTACAGGCCCCTGGGGCTACACCTTC
abundance: .; d_gene: .; v_gene: TRBV11-2; j_gene: TRBJ2-7; CDR3aa: CASSSLLGTYYYEQYF; CDR3nt: TGTGCCAGCAGCTCCCTGCTGGGGACATATTATTACGAGCAGTACTTC
abundance: .; d_gene: .; v_gene: TRBV18; j_gene: TRBJ1-2; CDR3aa: CASSPNAGDAAVRYTF; CDR3nt: TGTGCCAGCTCACCAAACGCAGGGGATGCGGCTGTCCGCTACACCTTC
abundance: .; d_gene: .; v_gene: TRBV19; j_gene: TRBJ1-3; CDR3aa: CASSIERGPGNTIYF; CDR3nt: TGTGCCAGTAGTATAGAGCGGGGACCTGGAAACACCATATATTTT
abundance: .; d_gene: TRBD1; v_gene: TRBV5-1; j_gene: TRBJ2-7; CDR3aa: CASSLGQGATYEQYF; CDR3nt: TGCGCCAGCAGCTTGGGACAGGGAGCGACCTACGAGCAGTACTTC
abundance: once; d_gene: .; v_gene: TRBV9; j_gene: TRBJ1-1; CDR3aa: CASSGGQGKGTEAFF; CDR3nt: TGTGCCAGCAGCGGAGGGCAGGGGAAAGGCACTGAAGCTTTCTTT
abundance: .; d_gene: .; v_gene: TRBV7-6; j_gene: TRBJ1-4; CDR3aa: CASSQRVAPGDEKLFF; CDR3nt: TGTGCCAGCAGCCAGCGGGTCGCCCCGGGGGATGAAAAACTGTTTTTT
abundance: .; d_gene: .; v_gene: TRBV19; j_gene: TRBJ2-2; CDR3aa: CASSRFVINTGELFF; CDR3nt: TGTGCCAGTAGTCGGTTCGTGATCAACACCGGGGAGCTGTTTTTT
abundance: .; d_gene: .; v_gene: TRBV11-2; j_gene: TRBJ2-7; CDR3aa: CASSLDLERVNQYF; CDR3nt: TGTGCCAGCAGCTTAGATCTGGAAAGGGTTAACCAGTACTTC
abundance: .; d_gene: .; v_gene: TRBV19; j_gene: TRBJ1-1; CDR3aa: CASSSYRRGRSTEAFF; CDR3nt: TGTGCCAGTAGTAGCTACCGTCGGGGCCGGAGCACTGAAGCTTTCTTT
abundance: .; d_gene: .; v_gene: TRBV27; j_gene: TRBJ1-5; CDR3aa: CASSTGPGVYQPQHF; CDR3nt: TGTGCCAGCAGTACTGGGCCGGGAGTGTATCAGCCCCAGCATTTT
abundance: .; d_gene: TRBD1; v_gene: TRBV27; j_gene: TRBJ1-5; CDR3aa: CASSLAGGGNQPQHF; CDR3nt: TGTGCCAGCAGTTTAGCAGGGGGCGGCAATCAGCCCCAGCATTTT
abundance: .; d_gene: .; v_gene: TRBV19; j_gene: TRBJ1-5; CDR3aa: CASPTGGVWPQHF; CDR3nt: TGTGCCAGCCCCACCGGGGGGGTTTGGCCCCAGCATTTT
abundance: .; d_gene: TRBD1; v_gene: TRBV29-1; j_gene: TRBJ2-7; CDR3aa: CSVEASGTEYEQYF; CDR3nt: TGCAGCGTTGAGGCTTCCGGGACAGAGTACGAGCAGTACTTC
abundance: .; d_gene: TRBD1; v_gene: TRBV4-1; j_gene: TRBJ1-5; CDR3aa: CASSQWTGGDQPQHF; CDR3nt: TGCGCCAGCAGCCAATGGACAGGGGGCGATCAGCCCCAGCATTTT
abundance: once; d_gene: .; v_gene: TRBV10-3; j_gene: TRBJ1-5; CDR3aa: CAISESDQPQHF; CDR3nt: TGTGCCATCAGTGAGTCGGATCAGCCCCAGCATTTT
abundance: .; d_gene: .; v_gene: TRBV7-8; j_gene: TRBJ1-6; CDR3aa: CASSLGSSYNSPLHF; CDR3nt: TGTGCCAGCAGCTTAGGGAGCTCCTATAATTCACCCCTCCACTTT
abundance: .; d_gene: TRBD1; v_gene: TRBV12-5; j_gene: TRBJ2-2; CDR3aa: CASGLVQGSGELFF; CDR3nt: TGTGCTAGTGGTTTGGTACAGGGGTCCGGGGAGCTGTTTTTT
abundance: .; d_gene: TRBD2; v_gene: TRBV7-2; j_gene: TRBJ2-5; CDR3aa: CASSLTSGMYQETQYF; CDR3nt: TGTGCCAGCAGCTTAACTAGCGGAATGTACCAAGAGACCCAGTACTTC
abundance: .; d_gene: TRBD1; v_gene: TRBV7-2; j_gene: TRBJ1-1; CDR3aa: CASSFTGGAGTEAFF; CDR3nt: TGTGCCAGCAGCTTTACAGGGGGCGCGGGCACTGAAGCTTTCTTT
abundance: .; d_gene: .; v_gene: TRBV6-6; j_gene: TRBJ2-1; CDR3aa: CATCETDFSSYNEQFF; CDR3nt: TGTGCCACTTGCGAAACGGACTTTAGCTCCTACAATGAGCAGTTCTTC
abundance: .; d_gene: .; v_gene: TRBV19; j_gene: TRBJ1-1; CDR3aa: CASRTLGKLSEGAFF; CDR3nt: TGTGCCAGTAGGACCTTAGGGAAACTTTCAGAAGGAGCTTTCTTT
abundance: .; d_gene: .; v_gene: TRBV5-6; j_gene: TRBJ1-2; CDR3aa: CASRFSRGDGYTF; CDR3nt: TGTGCCAGCAGGTTTAGTCGGGGGGATGGCTACACCTTC
abundance: few; d_gene: TRBD1; v_gene: TRBV28; j_gene: TRBJ1-4; CDR3aa: CASRSGTGRNNEKLFF; CDR3nt: TGTGCCAGCAGAAGCGGGACAGGGCGGAATAATGAAAAACTGTTTTTT
abundance: .; d_gene: .; v_gene: TRBV7-9; j_gene: TRBJ2-1; CDR3aa: CASSRTQDDNEQFF; CDR3nt: TGTGCCAGCAGCCGGACTCAAGATGACAATGAGCAGTTCTTC
abundance: .; d_gene: TRBD1; v_gene: TRBV10-2; j_gene: TRBJ2-7; CDR3aa: CASSFGQGGYEQYF; CDR3nt: TGCGCCAGCAGTTTTGGACAGGGAGGCTACGAGCAGTACTTC